Presented here are 29 T cell receptor beta chains from one specimen sequenced in a study of identical twins. TCRdb analysed the 5' RACE reads with MiXCR anew, one entry per CDR3 protein. The repertoire holds 200,000 to 250,000 distinct CDR3 sequences, approximately 7% seen once, with roughly 3.4% in the top ten. The data were also submitted as part of a second study, on yellow fever vaccine responses in identical twins.

Specimen: memory (CD45RO+) T cells sorted from blood. Receptors originate from a woman aged 18 to 35 in good health.

The gene calls are TRBV6-4 and TRBJ2-1; TRBD2 might be the D (6 bases). The CDR3 totals 17 residues. Germline assignment: CDR1 MRHNA and CDR2 SNTAGT. V was trimmed by 4 bases and J by 4 bases, leaving 20 bases between them. The CDR3 bases are TGTGCCAGCAGTGTGCGACTTCGGCTAGCGAGGTACAATGAGCAGTTCTTC. Its translation: CASSVRLRLARYNEQFF.

This clonotype has only a few counts. The rearrangement links TRBV20-1 to TRBJ1-1, with a possible D match to TRBD1 (5 bases). CDR1 is DFQATT, CDR2 SNEGSKA, per germline (reference sequence). The CDR3 runs 12 residues. The germline V and J ends were trimmed by 7 bases and 1 base, with 10 bases remaining between them. The CDR3 protein is CSVGTQNTEAFF. CDR3 DNA sequence: TGCAGTGTCGGGACCCAGAACACTGAAGCTTTCTTT.

Concerning this clonotype: A much larger clone differs by one base, so this may be a read error. This chain connects TRBV12-3 or TRBV12-4 to TRBJ2-2; 12 bases agree with TRBD2. The junction had 7 bases not matched to a gene; V was cut back by 7 bases and J by 7 bases. This CDR3 region has 15 residues. As DNA, the CDR3 is TGTGCCAGCACCCTAGCGGGAGGGCCTGGCGGGGAGCTGTTTTTT. Protein: CASTLAGGPGGELFF.

This chain links TRBV2 with TRBJ1-4, with 7 bases that match TRBD1. The CDR3 extends over 14 amino acids. CDR1 and CDR2 (germline): SNHLY, FYNNEI. The V segment lost 4 bases and the J segment 8 bases; nucleotides outside the gene matches: 7. The CDR3 nucleotides are TGTGCCAGCAGTGTACAGGGGACCTCCGAAAAACTGTTTTTT. It translates to CASSVQGTSEKLFF.

A few counts support this clonotype. The rearrangement joins TRBV5-1 to TRBJ2-3; possible D gene TRBD1, 5 bases. CDR1 SGHRS and CDR2 YFSETQ come from the germline V gene. The CDR3 has 15 residues. The ends were cut back, 1 base at V and 4 bases at J, with 13 bases in the middle. CDR3 sequence: CASSLLSDSADTQYF. In nucleotides, the CDR3 is TGCGCCAGCAGCTTGCTGAGTGACAGCGCAGATACGCAGTATTTT.

This chain links TRBV29-1 with TRBJ2-1; D is uncertain. The CDR3 is 12 residues long. Germline lookup yields CDR1 SQVTM and CDR2 ANQGSEA. Between the trimmed V and J ends, which lost 2 bases and 4 bases, there was a span of 6 bases. The CDR3 nucleotides are TGCAGCGTTGAATATCTTTACAATGAGCAGTTCTTC. This translates into CSVEYLYNEQFF.

There are a few counts of this clonotype. This chain joins TRBV2 and TRBJ1-2, with 8 bases identical to TRBD1. V shed 6 bases, J shed 8 bases, and the junction held 2 bases outside the gene matches. Looked up from germline, CDR1 is SNHLY and CDR2 is FYNNEI. This CDR3 spans 11 amino acids. CDR3 in DNA: TGTGCCAGCAGGCCAGGGGGCGGCTACACCTTC. Translating it yields CASRPGGGYTF.

This clonotype was found many times. This chain links TRBV12-3 or TRBV12-4 with TRBJ2-7, with 8 nucleotides matching TRBD2. The CDR3 runs to 18 residues. V was clipped by 1 base and J by 4 bases; unmatched bases: 15. This chain's CDR3 is CASSLGPQMGRGGYEQYF. The CDR3 nucleotides read TGTGCCAGCAGTTTAGGCCCCCAAATGGGTCGGGGGGGTTACGAGCAGTACTTC.

This chain joins TRBV7-6 and TRBJ2-1; tentatively, D is TRBD2 (6 bases). Germline V gene lookup returns CDR1 SGHVS and CDR2 FNYEAQ. CDR3 length: 15 amino acids. Trimming removed 2 bases from V and 6 bases from J, with 14 bases in between. CDR3 DNA: TGTGCCAGCAGCTTAACTAGCTCCCCTTCCAATGAGCAGTTCTTC. Its translation: CASSLTSSPSNEQFF.

This clonotype showed up just a few times. V usage is TRBV3-1 and J usage is TRBJ2-3, with 9 bases fitting TRBD2. The CDR3 runs to 20 residues. CDR1 is LGHDT, CDR2 YNNKEL, per germline (reference sequence). The V segment lost 0 bases and the J segment 6 bases; nucleotides outside the gene matches: 19. Here the CDR3 reads CASSQEAGGASGPPGDTQYF. The DNA of the CDR3 is TGTGCCAGCAGCCAAGAGGCGGGGGGGGCTAGCGGCCCTCCAGGGGATACGCAGTATTTT.

This sequence joins TRBV5-1 and TRBJ2-1; D unresolved. The CDR3 loop spans 15 amino acids. V dropped 1 base and J dropped 6 bases, with 14 bases sitting between them. Germline CDR1 is SGHRS and CDR2 is YFSETQ. The CDR3 reads CASSLSSPGVNEQFF. In nucleotides, the CDR3 is TGCGCCAGCAGCTTGAGTAGCCCTGGCGTCAATGAGCAGTTCTTC.

This clonotype was detected many times. This sequence joins TRBV12-3 or TRBV12-4 and TRBJ2-1, with a tentative D call TRBD2 (6 bases). Trimming took 6 bases from V and 1 from J, leaving 13 bases between them. CDR3 length equals 15 residues. The CDR3 DNA reads TGTGCCAGCAGGAGCGGGTTAGATTCCTACAATGAGCAGTTCTTC. Encoded protein: CASRSGLDSYNEQFF.

CDR3: CATASPTGSSFEEKLFF. Written as DNA, the CDR3 is TGTGCCACCGCGTCCCCGACAGGGAGTAGCTTCGAGGAAAAACTGTTTTTT. This chain joins TRBV15 and TRBJ1-4, with TRBD1 matching over 7 bases. This CDR3 comprises 17 residues. Germline loops: CDR1 LNHNV, CDR2 YYDKDF (reference sequence). Trimming took 8 bases from V and 8 from J; bases not matched to a gene: 20.

This clonotype was counted at least ten times. This chain links TRBV29-1 with TRBJ2-3; TRBD1 agrees at 7 bases. The J segment lost 2 bases and the V segment lost 4 bases, leaving 3 bases of the junction unmatched. Per the germline V gene, CDR1 is SQVTM and CDR2 is ANQGSEA. CDR3 length: 13 residues. CDR3 sequence (DNA): TGCAGCGTTGCAGGGGGACCCACAGATACGCAGTATTTT. Amino acids: CSVAGGPTDTQYF.

This clonotype was observed at least ten times. The chain uses TRBV5-1 and TRBJ2-3, with 11 bases lining up with TRBD1. CDR3 size: 16 residues. CDR1 is SGHRS and CDR2 is YFSETQ in the germline V gene. J lost 3 bases, V lost 4 bases, and 7 bases had no gene match. CDR3 region: CASSKAGTGGTDTQYF. The CDR3 DNA follows: TGCGCCAGCAGCAAGGCCGGGACAGGGGGAACAGATACGCAGTATTTT. The whole variable domain, remainder taken from reference TRBV5-1 and TRBJ2-3, is KAGVTQTPRYLIKTRGQQVTLSCSPISGHRSVSWYQQTPGQGLQFLFEYFSETQRNKGNFPGRFSGRQFSNSRSEMNVSTLELGDSALYLCASSKAGTGGTDTQYFGPGTRLTVL.

V and J are TRBV3-1 and TRBJ2-2, with TRBD2 matching 11 bases. After removal of 4 bases from V and 0 bases from J, the junction contained 7 bases not matched to a gene. This CDR3 comprises 18 residues. CDR1 is LGHDT, CDR2 YNNKEL, per germline (reference sequence). The CDR3 reads CASSPPGLAASNTGELFF. The CDR3 bases are TGTGCCAGCAGCCCCCCGGGACTAGCGGCATCGAACACCGGGGAGCTGTTTTTT. Combining the CDR3 with reference TRBV3-1 and TRBJ2-2 gives the whole variable domain DTAVSQTPKYLVTQMGNDKSIKCEQNLGHDTMYWYKQDSKKFLKIMFSYNNKELIINETVPNRFSPKSPDKAHLNLHINSLELGDSAVYFCASSPPGLAASNTGELFFGEGSRLTVL.

This clonotype occurred a few times. V is TRBV3-1 and J is TRBJ2-3; a weak D match, TRBD1 (6 bases). Germline CDR1 reads LGHDT; CDR2 reads YNNKEL (reference sequence). The germline V and J ends were trimmed by 1 base and 0 bases, with 8 bases remaining between them. This CDR3 has 15 residues. In nucleotides, the CDR3 is TGTGCCAGCAGCCAAGGGACAGCAAGCACAGATACGCAGTATTTT. It encodes CASSQGTASTDTQYF.

This clonotype was found many times. The chain has TRBV20-1 and TRBJ2-3; D is possibly TRBD2 (5 bases). CDR1 is DFQATT and CDR2 is SNEGSKA in the germline V gene (reference sequence). V lost 1 base and J 2 bases, leaving 10 bases between the germline ends. This CDR3 has 14 amino acids. CDR3 sequence (DNA): TGCAGTGCTAGAGTCGGCGGGTACACAGATACGCAGTATTTT. The encoded protein is CSARVGGYTDTQYF.

This clonotype was seen many times. The gene calls are TRBV29-1 and TRBJ2-5; D may be TRBD2 (7 bases). The germline V gene encodes CDR1 SQVTM and CDR2 ANQGSEA. Trimming removed 6 bases at V and 4 bases at J, with 18 bases between. The CDR3 is 14 amino acids. As DNA, the CDR3 is TGCAGCGTGACTGAACAAAGGGGGGGAGAGACCCAGTACTTC. It is translated as CSVTEQRGGETQYF.

With respect to this clonotype: In this CDR3 the conserved last residue, phenylalanine or tryptophan, is missing, so a read error is likely. V is TRBV28 and J is TRBJ1-6; no reliable D call. The CDR3 covers 12 residues. Trimming pared 7 bases from V and 10 bases from J, leaving 11 bases between. Germline CDR1 MDHEN, CDR2 SYDVKM. The CDR3 DNA reads TGTGCCAGCATGAGTACCCGATCACCCCTCCACCTT. Its protein is CASMSTRSPLHL.

A few counts support this clonotype. J is TRBJ2-5 and V is TRBV6-5; 10 bases agree with TRBD1. Germline lookup yields CDR1 MNHEY and CDR2 SVGAGI. CDR3 length: 16 amino acids. V shed 2 bases and J 4 bases; nucleotides not matched to a gene: 7. CDR3 bases: TGTGCCAGCAGTTACAGGGACAGGGGCCGGGGAGAGACCCAGTACTTC. Its protein is CASSYRDRGRGETQYF.

Only a few counts were recorded for this clonotype. V gene TRBV11-1 combines with J gene TRBJ2-1; perhaps TRBD2 as D (6 bases). CDR1 is SGHAT and CDR2 is FQDESV in the germline V gene (reference sequence). CDR3 size: 18 residues. V was trimmed by 5 bases and J by 3 bases, leaving 23 bases between them. The CDR3 bases are TGTGCCAGCAGCCCCCGAGCCCGACGGGAGAACGTCTACAATGAGCAGTTCTTC. This codes for CASSPRARRENVYNEQFF.

Relative to its sample, this clonotype is medium-sized. The chain carries TRBV24-1 and TRBJ2-5; 10 nucleotides match TRBD2. The V and J ends lost 3 bases and 1 base, in that order; junction bases with no gene match: 4. The CDR3 spans 16 residues. Looked up from germline, CDR1 is KGHDR and CDR2 is SFDVKD. CDR3 DNA: TGTGCCACCAGTGATCCTAGCGGGAGTGCCCAAGAGACCCAGTACTTC. Encoded protein: CATSDPSGSAQETQYF.

The table lists this clonotype with many counts. This rearrangement joins TRBV20-1 to TRBJ2-7; 11 positions match TRBD1. The CDR3 length is 17 residues. Unmatched junction bases numbered 19, after V lost 5 bases and J lost 7 bases. The germline gives CDR1 DFQATT, CDR2 SNEGSKA (reference sequence). The chain's CDR3 is CSAPRGASGQGVWEQYF. CDR3 in DNA: TGCAGTGCTCCCCGGGGTGCCTCGGGACAGGGGGTCTGGGAGCAGTACTTC.

The table lists this clonotype with a few counts. J is TRBJ2-6 and V is TRBV7-9; D gene uncertain. From germline, CDR1 is SEHNR and CDR2 FQNEAQ (reference sequence). The CDR3 sequence is 15 residues long. The germline V and J ends were trimmed by 0 bases and 4 bases, with 7 bases remaining between them. The CDR3: CASSLAPMGANVLTF. CDR3 in DNA: TGTGCCAGCAGCTTAGCCCCCATGGGGGCCAACGTCCTGACTTTC.

This clonotype was counted between two and nine times. This chain links TRBV28 with TRBJ2-2, with 8 bases aligning to TRBD1. CDR1 and CDR2 (germline): MDHEN, SYDVKM. Germline trimming cut 6 bases from V and 6 bases from J; bases unmatched to any gene: 9. This CDR3 comprises 15 residues. The CDR3 nucleotides are TGTGCCAGCAGAACACAGGGGGTCGTAGCCGGGGAGCTGTTTTTT. Translation: CASRTQGVVAGELFF.

The V gene is TRBV7-2, the J gene TRBJ1-3, with D unresolved. The CDR3 spans 14 residues. Between the trimmed V and J ends, which lost 3 bases and 2 bases, there was a span of 8 bases. Germline CDR1 is SGHTA and CDR2 is FQGNSA. CDR3 nucleotide sequence: TGTGCCAGCAGCTTGGGGTTGGCTGGAAACACCATATATTTT. It codes for CASSLGLAGNTIYF.

Turning to this clonotype: The junction departs from germline at one end; a sequencing error may be responsible. CDR3 DNA sequence: TGCTGTGCTCCACCGGCGGGGGGGTCCTCCTACAATGAGCAGTTCTTC. Amino acid sequence: CCAPPAGGSSYNEQFF. V is TRBV20-1 and J is TRBJ2-1; 9 bases fit TRBD2. The germline V gene encodes CDR1 DFQATT and CDR2 SNEGSKA (reference sequence). The CDR3 totals 16 residues.

This clonotype has at least ten counts. The V call is TRBV29-1, the J call TRBJ1-1, with D uncertain. V gave up 5 bases and J gave up 1 base, with 5 bases separating them. Germline values: CDR1 SQVTM, CDR2 ANQGSEA. This CDR3 contains 11 residues. The CDR3 nucleotides are TGCAGCGTTACGCCGAACACTGAAGCTTTCTTT. This gives the protein CSVTPNTEAFF.